The TCR beta chain under discussion was sequenced for a study of cytomegalovirus exposure and HLA in healthy donors. Study observations and caveats: Later on, a genetic analysis was performed. It linked a missense variant in DCLRE1C with V- and J-gene trimming of TCR beta.

Nominally healthy donors were sampled, though unrecorded immune exposures were likely. The PCR was carried out with 60 Vbeta primers and 13 Jbeta primers. Here immunoSEQ multiplex PCR was the method, and the copy in TCRdb shows in-frame clones only, minus some. The top ten hold over 4% of the sample, which has approximately 100,000 clones, around 80% seen once. Germline assignment: CDR1 KGHSH and CDR2 LQKENI. The CDR3 contains 16 residues. V shed 3 bases and J 0 bases; nucleotides not matched to a gene: 3. With regard to this clone: Its antigen is currently unknown.

The sequenced material came from PBMCs. The receptor was isolated from a female donor in good health and CMV-seropositive. This rearrangement joins TRBV18 to TRBJ2-7; 12 bases are a match to TRBD2. Here the CDR3 DNA reads TGTGCCAGCTCACCCCAGACTAGCGGGAGCTCCTACGAGCAGTACTTC. Its translation is CASSPQTSGSSYEQYF.